This TCR beta chain was obtained from a study of blood T cell repertoires in COVID-19. Study at large: The cDNA or gDNA used as material had been derived from T cells, B-cell-depleted T cells, or PBMCs.

The germline gives CDR1 SEHNR, CDR2 FQNEAQ (reference sequence). The J segment lost 7 bases and the V segment lost 5 bases, leaving 2 bases of the junction unmatched. The CDR3 length is 14 residues. Original handling: Amplification from reference gene primers served as the basis for estimated nucleated cell counts. This table comes from immunoSEQ multiplex PCR, and its TCRdb copy is limited to in-frame clones, with some not included. V, J and clone size were drawn from that table, and D and trimming were deduced from the DNA. The table lists approximately 130,000 clones, about 83% of them singletons.

The sequence came from a human donor in a cohort sampled during active COVID-19. The gene calls are TRBV7-9 and TRBJ1-6; 10 nucleotides line up with TRBD1. Sequencing was carried out using peripheral blood. CDR3 bases: TGTGCCAGCAGCACGGGACAGGGGAATTCACCCCTCCACTTT. Protein: CASSTGQGNSPLHF.